This TCR beta chain was observed in a study of blood T cell repertoires in COVID-19. V lost 5 bases and J lost 8, with 20 bases in between. The CDR3 loop spans 15 amino acids. CDR1 MNHEY and CDR2 SVGAGI come from the germline V gene. This clone came up once. While infection was still active, Seattle patients were enrolled and then followed longitudinally. Source study methods: Amplification of reference gene primers was used by the study to estimate nucleated cell counts. Produced via immunoSEQ multiplex PCR; TCRdb's table is partial and in-frame only. V, J and clone size were drawn from that table, and D and trimming were deduced from the DNA. The data contain about 500,000 clones, 89% of them singletons.

The sequence came from a man in his late teens or twenties with COVID-19, enrolled during active disease. The chain combines TRBV6-5 with TRBJ2-3; a weak D match, TRBD1 (6 bases). Input material: peripheral blood. CDR3 in DNA: TGTGCCAGCAGTCCGACATTCGCACAGGGTGGTACGCAGTATTTT. This sequence encodes CASSPTFAQGGTQYF.